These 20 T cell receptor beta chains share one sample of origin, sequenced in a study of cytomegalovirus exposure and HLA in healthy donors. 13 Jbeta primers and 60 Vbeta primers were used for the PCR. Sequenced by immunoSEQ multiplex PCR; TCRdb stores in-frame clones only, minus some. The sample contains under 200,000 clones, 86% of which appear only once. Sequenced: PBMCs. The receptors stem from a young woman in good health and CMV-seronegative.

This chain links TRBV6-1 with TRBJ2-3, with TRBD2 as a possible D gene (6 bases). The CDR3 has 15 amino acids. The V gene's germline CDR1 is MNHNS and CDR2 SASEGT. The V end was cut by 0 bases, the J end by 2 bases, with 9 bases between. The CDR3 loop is CASSEAGGHTDTQYF. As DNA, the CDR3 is TGTGCCAGCAGTGAAGCGGGAGGACACACAGATACGCAGTATTTT.

In DNA form, the CDR3 reads TGTGCCAGCAGTACCCCCCCCGGGACAGGGAATCAGCCCCAGCATTTT. Protein sequence: CASSTPPGTGNQPQHF. This chain uses TRBV28 with TRBJ1-5, with 9 positions matching TRBD1. CDR3 length: 16 amino acids. Germline V gene lookup returns CDR1 MDHEN and CDR2 SYDVKM. The trim removed 5 bases at V and 4 bases at J, leaving 9 bases unmatched.

The CDR3 nucleotides are TGTGCCAGCAGTGAGTCTAGCGGGGCTCGTAATGAGCAGTTCTTC. This codes for CASSESSGARNEQFF. This chain links TRBV2 with TRBJ2-1; 9 nucleotides align to TRBD2. This CDR3 spans 15 amino acids. Per the germline V gene, CDR1 is SNHLY and CDR2 is FYNNEI. V lost 3 bases to trimming and J lost 7 bases; unmatched junction nucleotides: 7.

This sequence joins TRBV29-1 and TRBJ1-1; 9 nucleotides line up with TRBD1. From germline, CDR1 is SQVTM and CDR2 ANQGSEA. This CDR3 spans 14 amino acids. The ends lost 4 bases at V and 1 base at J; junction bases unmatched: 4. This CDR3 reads CSVVQGAQNTEAFF. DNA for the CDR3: TGCAGCGTTGTACAGGGGGCGCAGAACACTGAAGCTTTCTTT. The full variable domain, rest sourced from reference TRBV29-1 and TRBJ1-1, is SAVISQKPSRDICQRGTSLTIQCQVDSQVTMMFWYRQQPGQSLTLIATANQGSEATYESGFVIDKFPISRPNLTFSTLTVSNMSPEDSSIYLCSVVQGAQNTEAFFGQGTRLTVV.

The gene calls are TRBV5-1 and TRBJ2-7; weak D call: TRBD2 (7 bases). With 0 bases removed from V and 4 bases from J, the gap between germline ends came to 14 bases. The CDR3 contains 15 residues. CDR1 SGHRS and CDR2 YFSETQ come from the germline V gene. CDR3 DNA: TGCGCCAGCAGCTTGGTAAAAGGGGGGGATTACGAGCAGTACTTC. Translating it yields CASSLVKGGDYEQYF.

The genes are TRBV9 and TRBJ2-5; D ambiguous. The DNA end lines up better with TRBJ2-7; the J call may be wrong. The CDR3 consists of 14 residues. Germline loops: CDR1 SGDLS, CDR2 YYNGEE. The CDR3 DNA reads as TGTGCCAGCAGCCTTTCGGTGTACCCCTCCGAGCAGTACTTC. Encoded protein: CASSLSVYPSEQYF.

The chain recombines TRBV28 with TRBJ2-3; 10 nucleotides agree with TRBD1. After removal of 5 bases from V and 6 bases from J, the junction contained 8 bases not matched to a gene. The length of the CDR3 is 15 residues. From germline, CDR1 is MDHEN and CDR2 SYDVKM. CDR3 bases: TGTGCCAGCAGTCTACGACAGGGGGCATATGATACGCAGTATTTT. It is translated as CASSLRQGAYDTQYF.

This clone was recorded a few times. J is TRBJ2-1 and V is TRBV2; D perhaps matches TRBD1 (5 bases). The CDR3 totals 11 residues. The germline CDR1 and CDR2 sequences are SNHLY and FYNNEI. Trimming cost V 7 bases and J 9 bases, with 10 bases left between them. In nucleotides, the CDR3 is TGTGCCAGCAAAGGGGCGCTTGAGCAGTTCTTC. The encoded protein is CASKGALEQFF.

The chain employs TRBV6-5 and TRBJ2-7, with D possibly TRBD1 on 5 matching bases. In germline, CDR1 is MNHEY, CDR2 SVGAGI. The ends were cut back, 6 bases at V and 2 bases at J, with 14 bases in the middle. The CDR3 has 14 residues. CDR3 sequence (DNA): TGTGCCAGCAGGGCAGGGAATCTAGCCTACGAGCAGTACTTC. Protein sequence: CASRAGNLAYEQYF.

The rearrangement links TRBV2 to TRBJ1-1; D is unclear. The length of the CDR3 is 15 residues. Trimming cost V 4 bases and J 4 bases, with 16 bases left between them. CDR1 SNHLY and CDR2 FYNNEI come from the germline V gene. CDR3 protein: CASSGREREGTEAFF. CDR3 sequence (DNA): TGTGCCAGCAGTGGGCGGGAACGGGAGGGCACTGAAGCTTTCTTT.

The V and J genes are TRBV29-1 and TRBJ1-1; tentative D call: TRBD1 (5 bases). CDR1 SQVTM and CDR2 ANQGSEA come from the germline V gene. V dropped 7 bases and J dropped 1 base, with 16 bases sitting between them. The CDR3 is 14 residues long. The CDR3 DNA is TGCAGCGCCGGGGGGGGGAATCCGAACACTGAAGCTTTCTTT. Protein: CSAGGGNPNTEAFF.

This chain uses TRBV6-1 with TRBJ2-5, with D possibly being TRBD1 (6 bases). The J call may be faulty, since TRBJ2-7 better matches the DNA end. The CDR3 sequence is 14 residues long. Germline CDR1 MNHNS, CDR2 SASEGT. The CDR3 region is CASSEGADSYEQYF. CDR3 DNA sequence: TGTGCCAGCAGTGAGGGGGCCGATTCCTACGAGCAGTACTTC.

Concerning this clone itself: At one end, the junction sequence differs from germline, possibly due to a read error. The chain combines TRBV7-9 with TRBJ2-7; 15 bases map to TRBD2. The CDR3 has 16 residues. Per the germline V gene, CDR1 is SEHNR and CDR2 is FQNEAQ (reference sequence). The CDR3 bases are TGTTCCAGCAGCCCTGGGACTAGCGGGGGGAACTACGAGCAGTACTTC. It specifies CSSSPGTSGGNYEQYF. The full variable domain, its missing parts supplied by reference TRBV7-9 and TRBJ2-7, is DTGVSQNPRHKITKRGQNVTFRCDPISEHNRLYWYRQTLGQGPEFLTYFQNEAQLEKSRLLSDRFSAERPKGSFSTLEIQRTEQGDSAMYLCSSSPGTSGGNYEQYFGPGTRLTVT.

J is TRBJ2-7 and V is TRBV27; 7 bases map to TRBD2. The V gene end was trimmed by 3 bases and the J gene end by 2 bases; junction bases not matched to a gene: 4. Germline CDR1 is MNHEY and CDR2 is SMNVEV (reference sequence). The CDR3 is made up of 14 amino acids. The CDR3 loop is CASSFRDYTYEQYF. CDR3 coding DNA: TGTGCCAGCAGTTTCAGGGACTACACCTACGAGCAGTACTTC.

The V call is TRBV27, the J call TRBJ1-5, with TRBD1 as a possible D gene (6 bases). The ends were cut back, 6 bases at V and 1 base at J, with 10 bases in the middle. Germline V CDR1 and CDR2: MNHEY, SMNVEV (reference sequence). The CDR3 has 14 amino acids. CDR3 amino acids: CASRPGVSNQPQHF. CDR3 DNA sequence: TGTGCCAGCAGACCAGGGGTCAGCAATCAGCCCCAGCATTTT.

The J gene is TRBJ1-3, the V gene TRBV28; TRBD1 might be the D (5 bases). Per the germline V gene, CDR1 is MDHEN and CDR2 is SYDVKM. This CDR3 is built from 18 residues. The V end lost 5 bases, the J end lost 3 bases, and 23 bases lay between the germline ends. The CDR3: CASSPSGFGGLFGNTIYF. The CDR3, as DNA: TGTGCCAGCAGTCCCTCAGGGTTCGGGGGTTTGTTTGGAAACACCATATATTTT.

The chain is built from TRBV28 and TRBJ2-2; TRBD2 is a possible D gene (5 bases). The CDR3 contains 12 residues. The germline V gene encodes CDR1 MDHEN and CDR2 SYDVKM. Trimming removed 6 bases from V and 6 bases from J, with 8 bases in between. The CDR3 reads CASSQLAGELFF. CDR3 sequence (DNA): TGTGCCAGCAGCCAACTAGCCGGGGAGCTGTTTTTT.

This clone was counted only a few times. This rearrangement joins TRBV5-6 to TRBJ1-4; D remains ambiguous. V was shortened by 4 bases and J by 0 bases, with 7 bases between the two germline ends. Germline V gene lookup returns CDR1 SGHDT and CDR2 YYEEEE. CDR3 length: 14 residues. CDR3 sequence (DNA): TGTGCCAGCAGCCGAGGGACAACTAATGAAAAACTGTTTTTT. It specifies CASSRGTTNEKLFF.

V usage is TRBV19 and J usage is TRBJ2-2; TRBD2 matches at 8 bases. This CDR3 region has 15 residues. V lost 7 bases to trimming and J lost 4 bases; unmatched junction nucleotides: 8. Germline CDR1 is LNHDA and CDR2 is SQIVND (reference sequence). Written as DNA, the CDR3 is TGTGCCAGTACCCTCGGGACTAGAGGCACCGGGGAGCTGTTTTTT. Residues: CASTLGTRGTGELFF.

The CDR3: CASSPLGGNTEAFF. CDR3 DNA sequence: TGTGCCAGCTCACCCTTAGGGGGGAACACTGAAGCTTTCTTT. The chain is built from TRBV18 and TRBJ1-1; D possibly corresponds to TRBD1 (6 bases). The V and J ends lost 3 bases and 1 base respectively, with 9 bases between them. The CDR3 totals 14 residues. In germline, CDR1 is KGHSH, CDR2 LQKENI.